Here is one T cell receptor beta chain with its context. Its antigen is undetermined. It was with 60 Vbeta and 13 Jbeta primers that the PCR ran. TCRdb keeps only in-frame clones here, not all; method: immunoSEQ multiplex PCR. The repertoire includes about 180,000 clones, about four fifths of them detected once, and around 0.46% sits in the top ten. Per the germline V gene, CDR1 is KGHSH and CDR2 is LQKENI. CDR3 size: 16 residues. V was clipped by 1 base and J by 2 bases; unmatched bases: 4. This sample is drawn from a study of cytomegalovirus exposure and HLA in healthy donors. Study observations and caveats: As was reported, the HLA-A and HLA-B alleles of most subjects were accurately predicted from TCR beta sequences. Immune exposure information available was restricted to CMV serostatus. Across donors, sequencing depth was assumed by presence/absence analyses to be roughly uniform. V- and J-gene trimming in TCR beta was tied to a missense DCLRE1C variant by an analysis performed later.

Sequencing was done on a sample of PBMCs. This TCR came from a woman aged 45-59 years in good health and CMV-seronegative. V gene TRBV18 combines with J gene TRBJ2-2, with 7 bases aligning to TRBD1. The CDR3 loop reads CASSPLGQPNTGELFF. The CDR3 DNA reads as TGTGCCAGCTCACCACTGGGACAGCCTAACACCGGGGAGCTGTTTTTT.